This is a list of T cell receptor beta chains from one sample in a study of blood T cell repertoires in COVID-19. Produced via immunoSEQ multiplex PCR; TCRdb's table is partial and in-frame only. The sample has 200,000 to 300,000 clones, about 86% seen once. Sequenced: peripheral blood. These receptors came from an elderly woman with acute or convalescent COVID-19. CDR3s include the opening cysteine and the closing phenylalanine or tryptophan. Fields, in order: CDR3 protein, clone size, V gene. Where a row states a size, it is once, few, many or the class of an expanded clone; other rows omit it.

CASSFGGYGYTF	NA	TRBV9
CASSQTGTSLQKAYEQYF	NA	TRBV13
CASSPPGTGLRYTF	NA	TRBV7-9
CASSSRGRETQYF	NA	TRBV11-2
CASSATGNTGELFF	NA	TRBV7-9
CASSLTGPYNEQFF	NA	TRBV7-8
CASTPSSAGNTEAFF	NA	TRBV7-2
CAISEFLDNEQFF	once	TRBV10-3
CASSDRETQYF	NA	TRBV6-4
CASSRDFSNEKLFF	NA	TRBV5-1
CATSRYRGAALSGANVLTF	NA	TRBV15
CASTGAAYEQYF	NA	TRBV6-5
CASSPDSSRSPLHF	NA	TRBV6-5
CASSPRGGGPYEQYF	NA	TRBV7-2
CASTWTSGGADTQYF	NA	TRBV2
CASSQQGAYEQYF	NA	TRBV18
CASSHNSGGISYNEQFF	NA	TRBV27
CAWSFPTGGFTDTQYF	NA	TRBV30
CASRATGQGGNQPQHF	many	TRBV2
CASSRQGGKTEAFF	NA	TRBV6-5
CASSSRTSGGAFVTQYF	NA	TRBV3-1/TRBV3-2
CASSTLGAGRAYEQYF	NA	TRBV28
CASTLTGWDTEAFF	NA	TRBV2
CASSAGTGGNYGYTF	NA	TRBV7-8
CASSQCPGQGMETQYF	NA	TRBV23-1
CASSAAQGGHTEAFF	NA	TRBV5-1
CASYGGVGNTIYF	NA	TRBV28
CATSSGTGAGYSNQPQHF	NA	TRBV15
CAWSVTTANTEAFF	NA	TRBV30
CASSLRQYNEQFF	NA	TRBV5-1
CASSEGGRNSPLHF	NA	TRBV25-1
CASSFSGQTNYGYTF	NA	TRBV7-9
CASSFRTGGTGELFF	NA	TRBV5-1
CAISQDRGLPPQHF	NA	TRBV10-3
CASSQGGTEAFF	NA	TRBV3-1/TRBV3-2
CASSEEGSNQPQHF	NA	TRBV25-1
CASRPPGTSEYEQYF	NA	TRBV7-9
CASSEVGGAYNEQFF	NA	TRBV6-1
CASSVYRVKPSYEQYF	NA	TRBV11-2
CASSSGGGTPGRTYNSPLHF	NA	TRBV27
CASSHQGAGGELFF	NA	TRBV19
CASGLGTGTGFTEAFF	NA	TRBV12-5
CASSLDMAVSTEAFF	NA	TRBV5-1
CASSPPGGGNEKLFF	once	TRBV28
CASSPQRGVLQETQYF	NA	TRBV27
CASSPPAGISGNTIYF	few	TRBV18
CASSLNALSPSDTQYF	NA	TRBV7-3
CASSLRGSPPYNEQFF	NA	TRBV27
CAWSQRRTGGFRGSNQPQHF	NA	TRBV30
CASLGGGRGTDTQYF	NA	TRBV28
CASRGTGCDDEQYF	NA	TRBV21-1
CASSVAAGEVYEQYF	NA	TRBV9
CASSYSRGGNYEQYF	NA	TRBV6-5
CASSVKVGTDTGELFF	NA	TRBV2